This entry describes one T cell receptor (beta chain). Its antigen is as yet unknown. Germline CDR1 SEHNR, CDR2 FQNEAQ (reference sequence). V shed 1 base and J shed 2 bases, with 9 bases lying between them. This CDR3 is built from 15 residues. This entry comes from a study of blood T cells in healthy people across ages. A second roughly 7 to 12 cycle PCR used barcoded and J-beta primers. TCRdb itself ran the 5' RACE reads through MiXCR, one entry per CDR3 protein. The data show hundreds of thousands of distinct CDR3 sequences, roughly two fifths seen once. There were healthy Caucasian individuals from Russia, aged roughly 6 to 95, serving as donors. Per sample, at least 6 micrograms of total RNA were extracted. Overall study results and limits: Strong correlation linked observed beta diversity and percent naive T cells. The recorded TCR beta diversity per million T cells decreased in a roughly linear manner with age.

This TCR derives from a woman aged 55-75 years in good health. The rearrangement uses TRBV7-9 and TRBJ2-1; D might be TRBD2 (5 bases). Sequenced: blood. The CDR3 DNA follows: TGTGCCAGCAGCTTAGGACTATCGGCCTACAATGAGCAGTTCTTC. The encoded protein is CASSLGLSAYNEQFF.